This T cell receptor (beta chain) originates from a study of blood T cell repertoires in COVID-19. Study information: Acute-phase and convalescent COVID-19 samples originated in the United States, Italy and Spain. T cells, B-cell-depleted T cells, or PBMCs provided the cDNA or gDNA that served as material.

Original processing methods: It was from reference gene primer amplification that nucleated cell counts were estimated. Sequencing was performed with immunoSEQ multiplex PCR; in TCRdb, only in-frame clones are kept and a portion is missing. That table supplies the V and J calls and clone size; D and trimming were determined from the DNA. The sample consists of over 50,000 clones, approximately 84% of them appearing once. V dropped 3 bases and J dropped 0; count of bases not matched to a gene: 1. Germline CDR1 is SGHVS and CDR2 is FQNEAQ. This CDR3 region has 16 residues. The sequenced material came from peripheral blood. This chain uses TRBV7-8 with TRBJ2-3; the match to TRBD2 covers 12 bases. This clonotype was obtained from a human donor in a cohort sampled during active COVID-19. CDR3 nucleotides: TGTGCCAGCAGCTTCGGGACTAGCGGGAGCACAGATACGCAGTATTTT. Protein: CASSFGTSGSTDTQYF.